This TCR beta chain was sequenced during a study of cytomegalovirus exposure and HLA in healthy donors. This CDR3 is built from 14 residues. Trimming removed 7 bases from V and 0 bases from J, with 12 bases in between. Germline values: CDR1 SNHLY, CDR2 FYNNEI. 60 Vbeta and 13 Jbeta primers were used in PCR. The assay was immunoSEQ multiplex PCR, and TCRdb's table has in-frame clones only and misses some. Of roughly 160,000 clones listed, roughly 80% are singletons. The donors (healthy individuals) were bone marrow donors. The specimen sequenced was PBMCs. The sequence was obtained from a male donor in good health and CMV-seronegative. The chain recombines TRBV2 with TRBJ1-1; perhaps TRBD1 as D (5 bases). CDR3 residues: CASNRQSMNTEAFF. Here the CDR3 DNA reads TGTGCCAGCAATCGACAGAGCATGAACACTGAAGCTTTCTTT.